This is a list of T cell receptor beta chains from one sample in a study of T cell changes during pregnancy in multiple sclerosis. Only in-frame clones appear in the TCRdb table, and some are missing; sequencing was by immunoSEQ multiplex PCR. The profile shows around 60,000 clones, roughly 95% of them singletons. The specimen comprised CD4+ T cells from peripheral blood mononuclear cells, sampled before pregnancy. These receptors all come from a female donor with multiple sclerosis, enrolled in a pregnancy study. Both conserved end residues are part of each CDR3. The order of the fields is clone size, V gene, D gene, J gene, CDR3 length, CDR3 DNA, CDR3 protein. D genes are given only for firm matches. The size entry is marked missing in some rows and otherwise reads once, few, many or a size class.

>-|TRBV4-3|TRBD2|TRBJ2-4|16
TGCGCCAGCAGCCAAGAAAGCGGGAGGGCCCTTCACATTCAGTACTTC
CASSQESGRALHIQYF
>-|TRBV11-3|TRBD2|TRBJ2-3|16
TGTGCCAGCAGCTCCGGGGGGGGAGTCAGCACAGATACGCAGTATTTT
CASSSGGGVSTDTQYF
>-|TRBV7-9|-|TRBJ2-7|13
TGTGCCAGCAGCAACCCAGGTCCCTACGAGCAGTACTTC
CASSNPGPYEQYF
>-|TRBV5-6|TRBD1|TRBJ1-1|15
TGTGCCAGCAGCCCGGGCCGCAGGGGGCGGACTGAAGCTTTCTTT
CASSPGRRGRTEAFF
>-|TRBV7-9|-|TRBJ1-3|13
TGTGCCAGCGGCCGAGGATCTGGAAACACCATATATTTT
CASGRGSGNTIYF
>few|TRBV6-5|-|TRBJ1-2|16
TGTGCCAGCAGTTATAGGCCGAAGCTGGGGAGGTATGGCTACACCTTC
CASSYRPKLGRYGYTF
>-|TRBV6-5|-|TRBJ1-1|14
TGTGCCAGCAGCCCTTCTGGGGCGGGGGCTGGAGCTTTCTTT
CASSPSGAGAGAFF
>-|TRBV7-9|-|TRBJ1-2|13
TGTGCCAGCAGCTCTCTACAGGTAGCTGGCTACACCTTC
CASSSLQVAGYTF
>-|TRBV4-1|-|TRBJ1-3|14
TGCGCCAGCAGCCAAGAAGAGGCCTCGGGCACCATATATTTT
CASSQEEASGTIYF
>once|TRBV7-2|-|TRBJ1-2|15
TGTGCCAGCAGCTTAGCCCAATCGCGGAACTATGGCTACACCTTC
CASSLAQSRNYGYTF
>few|TRBV6-5|-|TRBJ2-7|15
TGTGCCAGCAGTTATGTAGGGGGGGCGTTTGGCGAGCAGTACTTC
CASSYVGGAFGEQYF
>-|TRBV6-1|TRBD1|TRBJ2-7|15
TGTGCCAGCAGGGACCGACAGGGGTGGTATTACGAGCAGTACTTC
CASRDRQGWYYEQYF
>-|TRBV28|-|TRBJ2-6|16
TGTGCCAGCAGTTTACTCCGGGGGACTGGGGCCAACGTCCTGACTTTC
CASSLLRGTGANVLTF
>-|TRBV6-5|-|TRBJ1-1|15
TGTGCCAGCAGTTACTCCGGGGGGGGCGGCACTGAAGCTTTCTTT
CASSYSGGGGTEAFF
>-|TRBV30|TRBD1|TRBJ1-4|15
TGTGCCTGGAGTGTACTAGGGACAGGGGCTGAAAAACTGTTTTTT
CAWSVLGTGAEKLFF
>-|TRBV7-2|-|TRBJ1-1|12
TGTGCCAGCAGCCCCGGCAGGGAAGAAGCTTTCTTT
CASSPGREEAFF
>-|TRBV6-6|TRBD2|TRBJ2-1|15
TGTGCCAGCAGTCGAACTAGCGGGAGTGTAAATGAGCAGTTCTTC
CASSRTSGSVNEQFF
>-|TRBV5-6|-|TRBJ2-1|15
TGTGCCAGCAGCTTTCAGAGGGAATCCTACAATGAGCAGTTCTTC
CASSFQRESYNEQFF
>-|TRBV18|TRBD1|TRBJ1-3|15
TGTGCCAGCTCATACGACAGGGAACCCGGATACACCATATATTTT
CASSYDREPGYTIYF
>-|TRBV6-5|-|TRBJ2-5|13
TGTGCCAGCAGTTACCCAGGAGGGGAGACCCAGTACTTC
CASSYPGGETQYF
>-|TRBV19|TRBD2|TRBJ2-1|15
TGTGCCAGTAGTATTCTAGCGGGAGGGCCTAGTGAGCAGTTCTTC
CASSILAGGPSEQFF
>-|TRBV5-8|-|TRBJ2-6|18
TGTGCCAGCAGCTTTATCGGGTTTGGCAGATCTGGGGCCAACGTCCTGACTTTC
CASSFIGFGRSGANVLTF